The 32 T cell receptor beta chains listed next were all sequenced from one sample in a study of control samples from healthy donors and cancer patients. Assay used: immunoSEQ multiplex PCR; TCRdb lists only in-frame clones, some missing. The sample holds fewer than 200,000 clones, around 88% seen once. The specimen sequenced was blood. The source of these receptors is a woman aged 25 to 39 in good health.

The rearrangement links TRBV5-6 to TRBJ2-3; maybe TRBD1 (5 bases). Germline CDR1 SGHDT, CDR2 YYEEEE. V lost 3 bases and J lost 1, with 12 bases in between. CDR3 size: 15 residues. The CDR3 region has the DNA TGTGCCAGCAGCTCCTTACAGGTTGGCACAGATACGCAGTATTTT. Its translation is CASSSLQVGTDTQYF.

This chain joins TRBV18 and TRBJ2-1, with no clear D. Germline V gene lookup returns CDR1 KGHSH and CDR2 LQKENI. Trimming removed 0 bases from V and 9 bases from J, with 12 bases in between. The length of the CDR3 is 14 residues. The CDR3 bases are TGTGCCAGCTCACCACCGGACGCAGTGGCTGAGCAGTTCTTC. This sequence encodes CASSPPDAVAEQFF.

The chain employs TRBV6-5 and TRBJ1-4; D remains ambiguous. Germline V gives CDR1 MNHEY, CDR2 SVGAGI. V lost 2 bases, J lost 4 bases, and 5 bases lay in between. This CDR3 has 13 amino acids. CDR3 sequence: CASSYTLNEKLFF. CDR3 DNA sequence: TGTGCCAGCAGTTACACCCTTAATGAAAAACTGTTTTTT.

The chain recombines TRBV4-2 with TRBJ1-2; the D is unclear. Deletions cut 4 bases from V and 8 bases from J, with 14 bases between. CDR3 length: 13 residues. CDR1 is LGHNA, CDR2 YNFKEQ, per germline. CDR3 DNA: TGTGCCAGCAGCCCTGGACCGGAGGAAGGCTACACCTTC. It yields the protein CASSPGPEEGYTF.

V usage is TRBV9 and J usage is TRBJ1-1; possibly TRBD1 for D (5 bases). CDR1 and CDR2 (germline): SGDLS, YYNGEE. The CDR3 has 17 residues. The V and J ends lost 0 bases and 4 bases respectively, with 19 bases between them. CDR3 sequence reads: CASSVGRGSGEGTEAFF. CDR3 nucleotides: TGTGCCAGCAGCGTAGGTCGGGGGTCGGGAGAGGGCACTGAAGCTTTCTTT.

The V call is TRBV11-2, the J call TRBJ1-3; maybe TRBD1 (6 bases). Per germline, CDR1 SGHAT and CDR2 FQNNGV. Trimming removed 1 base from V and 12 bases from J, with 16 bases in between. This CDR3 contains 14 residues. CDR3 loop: CASSLGTERRNIYF. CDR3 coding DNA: TGTGCCAGCAGCTTAGGGACAGAACGACGTAACATATATTTT.

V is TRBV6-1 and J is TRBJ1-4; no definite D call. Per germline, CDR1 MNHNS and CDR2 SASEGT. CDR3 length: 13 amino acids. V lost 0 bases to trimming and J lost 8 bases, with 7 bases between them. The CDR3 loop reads CASSEARVEKLFF. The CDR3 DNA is TGTGCCAGCAGTGAAGCGCGTGTGGAAAAACTGTTTTTT.

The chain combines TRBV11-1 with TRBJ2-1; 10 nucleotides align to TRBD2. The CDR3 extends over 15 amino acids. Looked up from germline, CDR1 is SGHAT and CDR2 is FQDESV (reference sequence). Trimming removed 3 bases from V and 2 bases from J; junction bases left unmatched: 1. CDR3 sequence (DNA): TGTGCCAGCAGCTTGGGACTAGCGACCTACAATGAGCAGTTCTTC. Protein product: CASSLGLATYNEQFF.

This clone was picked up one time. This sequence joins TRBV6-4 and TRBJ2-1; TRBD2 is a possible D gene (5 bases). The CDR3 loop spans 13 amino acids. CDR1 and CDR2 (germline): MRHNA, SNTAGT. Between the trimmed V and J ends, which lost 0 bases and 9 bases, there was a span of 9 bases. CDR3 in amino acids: CASSDSGGSEQFF. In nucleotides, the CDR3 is TGTGCCAGCAGTGACTCAGGAGGTTCTGAGCAGTTCTTC.

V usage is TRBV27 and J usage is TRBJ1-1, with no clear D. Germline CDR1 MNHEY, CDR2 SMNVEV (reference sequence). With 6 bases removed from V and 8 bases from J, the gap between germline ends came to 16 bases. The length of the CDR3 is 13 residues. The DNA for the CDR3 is TGTGCCAGCAGCCCGGGCAGCCGGTTAGAAGCTTTCTTT. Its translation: CASSPGSRLEAFF.

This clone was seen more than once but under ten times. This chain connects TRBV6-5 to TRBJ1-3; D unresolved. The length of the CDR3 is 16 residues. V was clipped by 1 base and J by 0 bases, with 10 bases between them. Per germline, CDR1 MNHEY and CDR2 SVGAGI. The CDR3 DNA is TGTGCCAGCAGTTACTTTCAGACCTCCTCTGGAAACACCATATATTTT. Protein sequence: CASSYFQTSSGNTIYF.

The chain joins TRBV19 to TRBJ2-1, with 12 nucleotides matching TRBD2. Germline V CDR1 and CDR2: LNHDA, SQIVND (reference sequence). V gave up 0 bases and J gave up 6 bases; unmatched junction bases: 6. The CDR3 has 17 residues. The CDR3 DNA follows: TGTGCCAGTAGTATAGACTCGACTAGCGGGAGTCGCAATGAGCAGTTCTTC. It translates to CASSIDSTSGSRNEQFF.

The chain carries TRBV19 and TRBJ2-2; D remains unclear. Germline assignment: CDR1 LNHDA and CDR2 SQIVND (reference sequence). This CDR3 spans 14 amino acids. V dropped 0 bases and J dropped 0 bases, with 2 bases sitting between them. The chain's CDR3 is CASSIDANTGELFF. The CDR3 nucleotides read TGTGCCAGTAGTATAGACGCGAACACCGGGGAGCTGTTTTTT.

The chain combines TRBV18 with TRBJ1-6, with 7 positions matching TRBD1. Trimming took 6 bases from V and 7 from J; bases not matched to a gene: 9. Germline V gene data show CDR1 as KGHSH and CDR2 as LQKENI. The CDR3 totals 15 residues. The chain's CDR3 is CASSPTGAENSPLHF. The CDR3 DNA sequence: TGTGCCAGCTCTCCCACAGGGGCCGAAAATTCACCCCTCCACTTT.

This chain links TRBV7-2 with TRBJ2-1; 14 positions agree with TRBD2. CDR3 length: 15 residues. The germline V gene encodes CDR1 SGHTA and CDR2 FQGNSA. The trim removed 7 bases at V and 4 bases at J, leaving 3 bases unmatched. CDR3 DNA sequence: TGTGCCAGCACGGGACTAGCGGGAGTTTACAATGAGCAGTTCTTC. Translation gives CASTGLAGVYNEQFF.

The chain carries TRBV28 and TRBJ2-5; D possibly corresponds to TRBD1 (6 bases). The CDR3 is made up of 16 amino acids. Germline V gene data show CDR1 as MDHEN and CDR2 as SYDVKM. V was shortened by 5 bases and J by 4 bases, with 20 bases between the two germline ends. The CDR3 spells CASSRGYRDISETQYF. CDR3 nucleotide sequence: TGTGCCAGCAGTAGGGGATACCGGGACATATCAGAGACCCAGTACTTC.

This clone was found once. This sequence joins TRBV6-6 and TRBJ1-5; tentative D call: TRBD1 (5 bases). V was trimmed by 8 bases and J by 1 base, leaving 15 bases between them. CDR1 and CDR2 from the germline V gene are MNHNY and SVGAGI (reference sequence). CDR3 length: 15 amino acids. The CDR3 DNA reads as TGTGCCAGCTGTTCGTCTCAGGGAAGCAATCAGCCCCAGCATTTT. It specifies CASCSSQGSNQPQHF.

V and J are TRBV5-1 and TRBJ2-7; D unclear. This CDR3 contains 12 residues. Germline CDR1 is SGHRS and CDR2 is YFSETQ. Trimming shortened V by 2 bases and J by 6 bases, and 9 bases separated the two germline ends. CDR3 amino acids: CASSFPQSEQYF. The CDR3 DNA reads TGCGCCAGCAGCTTCCCCCAGTCCGAGCAGTACTTC.

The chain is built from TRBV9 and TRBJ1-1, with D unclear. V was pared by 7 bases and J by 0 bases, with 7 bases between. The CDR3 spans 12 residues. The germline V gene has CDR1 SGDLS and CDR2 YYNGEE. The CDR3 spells CASESMNTEAFF. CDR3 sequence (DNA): TGTGCCAGCGAAAGCATGAACACTGAAGCTTTCTTT.

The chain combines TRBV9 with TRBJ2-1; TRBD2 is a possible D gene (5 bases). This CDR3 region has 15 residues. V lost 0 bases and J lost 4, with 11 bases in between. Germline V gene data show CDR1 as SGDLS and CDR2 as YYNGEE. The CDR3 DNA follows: TGTGCCAGCAGCGTAGTATCAGGAGGATACAATGAGCAGTTCTTC. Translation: CASSVVSGGYNEQFF.

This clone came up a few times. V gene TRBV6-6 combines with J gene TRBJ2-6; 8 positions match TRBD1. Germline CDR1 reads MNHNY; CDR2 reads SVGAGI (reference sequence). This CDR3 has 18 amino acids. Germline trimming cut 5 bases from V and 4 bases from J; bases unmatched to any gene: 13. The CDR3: CASSRQGKSSGGANVLTF. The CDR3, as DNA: TGTGCCAGCAGTCGACAGGGGAAATCTTCGGGAGGGGCCAACGTCCTGACTTTC.

For the CDR3, the DNA is TGTGCCAGCAGCGTAGGGGGACAGGGACTGGGGAAGTATGGCTACACCTTC. Its translation is CASSVGGQGLGKYGYTF. The chain combines TRBV9 with TRBJ1-2; 9 bases are a match to TRBD1. The CDR3 has 17 amino acids. V dropped 0 bases and J dropped 5; count of bases not matched to a gene: 11. CDR1 and CDR2 from the germline V gene are SGDLS and YYNGEE. Using reference TRBV9 and TRBJ1-2 for the parts outside the CDR3, the full variable domain is DSGVTQTPKHLITATGQRVTLRCSPRSGDLSVYWYQQSLDQGLQFLIQYYNGEERAKGNILERFSAQQFPDLHSELNLSSLELGDSALYFCASSVGGQGLGKYGYTFGSGTRLTVV.

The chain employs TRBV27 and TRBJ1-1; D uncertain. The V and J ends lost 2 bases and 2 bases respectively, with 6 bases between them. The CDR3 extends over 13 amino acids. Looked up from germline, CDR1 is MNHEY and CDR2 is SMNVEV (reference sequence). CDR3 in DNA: TGTGCCAGCAGTTTAAACCGTAACACTGAAGCTTTCTTT. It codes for CASSLNRNTEAFF.

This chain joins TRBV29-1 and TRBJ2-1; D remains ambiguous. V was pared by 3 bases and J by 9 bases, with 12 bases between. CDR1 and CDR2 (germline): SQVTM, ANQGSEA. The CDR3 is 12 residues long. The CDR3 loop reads CSVEVAYGEQFF. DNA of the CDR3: TGCAGCGTTGAGGTGGCCTATGGTGAGCAGTTCTTC.

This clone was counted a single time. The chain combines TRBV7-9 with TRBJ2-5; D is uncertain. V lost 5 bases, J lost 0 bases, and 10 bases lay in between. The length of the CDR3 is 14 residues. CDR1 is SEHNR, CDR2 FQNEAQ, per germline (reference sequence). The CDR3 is CASSRVGNQETQYF. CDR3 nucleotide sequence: TGTGCCAGCAGCCGCGTAGGGAACCAAGAGACCCAGTACTTC.

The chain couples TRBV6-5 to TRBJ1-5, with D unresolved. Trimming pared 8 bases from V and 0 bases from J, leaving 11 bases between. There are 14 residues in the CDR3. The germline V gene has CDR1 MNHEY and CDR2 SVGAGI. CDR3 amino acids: CASGVQGSNQPQHF. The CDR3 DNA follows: TGTGCCAGCGGAGTCCAAGGTAGCAATCAGCCCCAGCATTTT.

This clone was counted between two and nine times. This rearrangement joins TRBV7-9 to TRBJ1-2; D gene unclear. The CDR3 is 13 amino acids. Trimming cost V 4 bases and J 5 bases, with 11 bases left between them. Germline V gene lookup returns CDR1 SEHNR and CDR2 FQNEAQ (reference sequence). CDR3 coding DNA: TGTGCCAGCAGCTCGGACGGACTTTATGGCTACACCTTC. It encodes CASSSDGLYGYTF.

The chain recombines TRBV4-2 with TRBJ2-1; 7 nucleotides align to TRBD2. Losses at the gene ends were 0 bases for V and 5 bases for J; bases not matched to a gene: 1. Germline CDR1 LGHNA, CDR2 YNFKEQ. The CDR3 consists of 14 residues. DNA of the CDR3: TGTGCCAGCAGCCAAGACACTAGCGACAATGAGCAGTTCTTC. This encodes CASSQDTSDNEQFF.

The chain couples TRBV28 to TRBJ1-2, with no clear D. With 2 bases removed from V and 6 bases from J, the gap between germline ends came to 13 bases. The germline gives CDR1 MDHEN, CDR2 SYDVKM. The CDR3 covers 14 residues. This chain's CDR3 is CASSLAHLGNGYTF. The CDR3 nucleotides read TGTGCCAGCAGTTTAGCTCACCTGGGGAATGGCTACACCTTC.

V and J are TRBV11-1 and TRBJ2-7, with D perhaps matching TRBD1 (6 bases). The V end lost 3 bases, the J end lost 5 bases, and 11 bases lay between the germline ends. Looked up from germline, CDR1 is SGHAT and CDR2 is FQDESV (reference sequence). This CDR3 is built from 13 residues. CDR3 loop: CASSFTGNHEQYF. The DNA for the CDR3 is TGTGCCAGCAGCTTCACAGGGAACCACGAGCAGTACTTC.

This chain's CDR3 is CASSRKTGGRETQYF. In DNA form, the CDR3 reads TGTGCCAGCAGCCGCAAGACAGGGGGGCGGGAGACCCAGTACTTC. The chain couples TRBV9 to TRBJ2-5, with TRBD1 matching 9 bases. This CDR3 is built from 15 residues. The V segment lost 4 bases and the J segment 5 bases; nucleotides outside the gene matches: 9. Germline V gene sequence: CDR1 SGDLS, CDR2 YYNGEE.

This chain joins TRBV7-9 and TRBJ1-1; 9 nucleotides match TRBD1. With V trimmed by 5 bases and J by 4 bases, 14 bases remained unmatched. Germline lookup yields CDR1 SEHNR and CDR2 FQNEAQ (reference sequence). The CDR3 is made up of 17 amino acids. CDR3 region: CASSIHPRDRVTTEAFF. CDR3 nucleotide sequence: TGTGCCAGCAGCATCCACCCCCGGGACAGGGTAACCACTGAAGCTTTCTTT.